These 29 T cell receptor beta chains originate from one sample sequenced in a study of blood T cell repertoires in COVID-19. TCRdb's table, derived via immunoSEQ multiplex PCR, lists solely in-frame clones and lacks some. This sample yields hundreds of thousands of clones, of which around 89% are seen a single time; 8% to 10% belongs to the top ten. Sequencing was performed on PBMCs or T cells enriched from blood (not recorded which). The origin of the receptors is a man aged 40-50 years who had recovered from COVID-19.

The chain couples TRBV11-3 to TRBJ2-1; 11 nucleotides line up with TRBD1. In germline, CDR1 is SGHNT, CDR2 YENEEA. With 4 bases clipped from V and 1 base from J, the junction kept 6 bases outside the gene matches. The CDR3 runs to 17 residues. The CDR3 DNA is TGTGCCAGCAGCTCGAGGGACAGGGGGAATTCCTACAATGAGCAGTTCTTC. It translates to CASSSRDRGNSYNEQFF.

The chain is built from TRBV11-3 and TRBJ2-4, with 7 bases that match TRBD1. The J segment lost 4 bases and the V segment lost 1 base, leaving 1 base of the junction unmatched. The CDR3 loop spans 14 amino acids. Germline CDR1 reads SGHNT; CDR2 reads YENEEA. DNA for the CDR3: TGTGCCAGCAGCTTAGTACAGGGGAAAAACATTCAGTACTTC. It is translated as CASSLVQGKNIQYF.

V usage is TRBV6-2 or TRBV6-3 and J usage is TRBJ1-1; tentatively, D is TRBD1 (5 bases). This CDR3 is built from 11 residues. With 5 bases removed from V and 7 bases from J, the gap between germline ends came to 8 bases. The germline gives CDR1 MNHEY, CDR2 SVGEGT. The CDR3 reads CASSRTHEAFF. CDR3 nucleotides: TGTGCCAGCAGTCGGACACATGAAGCTTTCTTT.

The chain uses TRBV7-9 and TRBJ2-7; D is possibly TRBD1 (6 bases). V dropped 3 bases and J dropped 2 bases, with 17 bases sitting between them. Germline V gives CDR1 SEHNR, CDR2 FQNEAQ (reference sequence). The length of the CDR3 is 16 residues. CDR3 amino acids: CASSFTNTGNPYEQYF. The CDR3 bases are TGTGCCAGCAGCTTCACAAATACAGGGAACCCCTACGAGCAGTACTTC.

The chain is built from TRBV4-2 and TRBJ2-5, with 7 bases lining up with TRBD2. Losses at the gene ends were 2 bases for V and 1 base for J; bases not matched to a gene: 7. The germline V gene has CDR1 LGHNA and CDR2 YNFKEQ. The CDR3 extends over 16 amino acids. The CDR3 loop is CASSQLAGETQETQYF. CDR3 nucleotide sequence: TGTGCCAGCAGCCAACTGGCGGGGGAAACCCAAGAGACCCAGTACTTC.

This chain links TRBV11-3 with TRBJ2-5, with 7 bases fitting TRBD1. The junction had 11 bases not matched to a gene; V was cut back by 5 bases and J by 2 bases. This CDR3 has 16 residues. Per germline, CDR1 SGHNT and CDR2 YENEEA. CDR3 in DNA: TGTGCCAGCAGCCGATTAGCCGTGGGACAGCAAGAGACCCAGTACTTC. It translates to CASSRLAVGQQETQYF.

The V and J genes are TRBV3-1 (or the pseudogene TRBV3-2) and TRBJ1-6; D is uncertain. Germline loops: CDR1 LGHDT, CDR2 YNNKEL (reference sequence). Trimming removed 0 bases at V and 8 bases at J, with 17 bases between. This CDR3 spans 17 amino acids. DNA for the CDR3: TGTGCCAGCAGCCAAGATCTGGCAGCGAGTGCGTATTCACCCCTCCACTTT. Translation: CASSQDLAASAYSPLHF.

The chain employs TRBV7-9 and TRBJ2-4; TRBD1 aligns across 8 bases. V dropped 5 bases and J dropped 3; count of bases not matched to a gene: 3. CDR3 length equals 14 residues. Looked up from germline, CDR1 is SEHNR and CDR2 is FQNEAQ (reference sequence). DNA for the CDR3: TGTGCCAGCAGCGTACAGGGGGTCAAAAACATTCAGTACTTC. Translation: CASSVQGVKNIQYF.

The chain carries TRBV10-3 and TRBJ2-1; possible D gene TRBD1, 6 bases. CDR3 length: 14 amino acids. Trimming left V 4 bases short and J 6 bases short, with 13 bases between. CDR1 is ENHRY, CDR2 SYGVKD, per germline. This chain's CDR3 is CAISGPTGVNEQFF. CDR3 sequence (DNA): TGTGCCATCAGTGGTCCGACAGGCGTCAATGAGCAGTTCTTC.

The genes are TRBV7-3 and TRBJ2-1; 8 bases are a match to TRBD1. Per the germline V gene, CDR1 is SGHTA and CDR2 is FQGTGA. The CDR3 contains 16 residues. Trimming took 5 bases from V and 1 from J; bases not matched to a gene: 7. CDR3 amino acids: CASSPRTGISYNEQFF. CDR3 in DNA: TGTGCCAGCAGCCCACGGACAGGGATATCCTACAATGAGCAGTTCTTC.

Written as DNA, the CDR3 is TGTGCCAGCAGCCTTCCCGGAGGTACTAGCGGGAGGGGGAAAGGCGTGCAGTACTTC. As protein: CASSLPGGTSGRGKGVQYF. This sequence joins TRBV4-2 and TRBJ2-7; 13 nucleotides match TRBD2. From germline, CDR1 is LGHNA and CDR2 YNFKEQ. The CDR3 spans 19 residues. Trimming at V came to 4 bases and at J to 9 bases, leaving 21 bases not matched to a gene.

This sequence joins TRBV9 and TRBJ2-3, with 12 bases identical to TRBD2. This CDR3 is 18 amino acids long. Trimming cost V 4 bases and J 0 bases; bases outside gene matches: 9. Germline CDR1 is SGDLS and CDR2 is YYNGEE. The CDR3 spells CASSPGTSGFSSTDTQYF. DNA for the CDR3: TGTGCCAGCAGCCCCGGGACTAGCGGGTTTTCTAGCACAGATACGCAGTATTTT.

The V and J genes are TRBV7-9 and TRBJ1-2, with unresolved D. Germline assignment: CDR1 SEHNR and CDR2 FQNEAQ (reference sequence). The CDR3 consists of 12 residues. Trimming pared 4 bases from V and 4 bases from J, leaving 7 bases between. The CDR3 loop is CASSWEGYGYTF. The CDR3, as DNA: TGTGCCAGCAGCTGGGAGGGCTATGGCTACACCTTC.

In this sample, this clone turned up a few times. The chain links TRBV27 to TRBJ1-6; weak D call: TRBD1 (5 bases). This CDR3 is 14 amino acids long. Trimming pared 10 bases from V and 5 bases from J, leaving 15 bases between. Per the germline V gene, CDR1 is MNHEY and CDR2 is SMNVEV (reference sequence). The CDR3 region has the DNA TGTGCCACCACCTACGGACAAAATAATTCACCCCTCCACTTT. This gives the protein CATTYGQNNSPLHF.

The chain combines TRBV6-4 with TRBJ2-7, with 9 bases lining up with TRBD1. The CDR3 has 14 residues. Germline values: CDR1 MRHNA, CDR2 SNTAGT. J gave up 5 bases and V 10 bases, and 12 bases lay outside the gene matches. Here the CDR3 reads CAMNPGTGLNEQYF. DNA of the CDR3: TGTGCCATGAACCCCGGGACAGGGCTTAACGAGCAGTACTTC.

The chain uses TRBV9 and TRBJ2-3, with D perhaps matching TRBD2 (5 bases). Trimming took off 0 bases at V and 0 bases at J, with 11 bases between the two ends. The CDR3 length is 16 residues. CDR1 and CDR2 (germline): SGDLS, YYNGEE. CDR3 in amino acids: CASSVDLGGSTDTQYF. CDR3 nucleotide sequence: TGTGCCAGCAGCGTAGATCTTGGCGGGAGCACAGATACGCAGTATTTT.

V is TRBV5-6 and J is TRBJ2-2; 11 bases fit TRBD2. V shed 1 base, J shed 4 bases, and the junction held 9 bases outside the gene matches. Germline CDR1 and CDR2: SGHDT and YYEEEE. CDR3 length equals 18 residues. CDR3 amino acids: CASSLLSSGRPGTGELFF. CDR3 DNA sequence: TGTGCCAGCAGCTTGCTTTCTAGCGGGAGGCCCGGCACCGGGGAGCTGTTTTTT.

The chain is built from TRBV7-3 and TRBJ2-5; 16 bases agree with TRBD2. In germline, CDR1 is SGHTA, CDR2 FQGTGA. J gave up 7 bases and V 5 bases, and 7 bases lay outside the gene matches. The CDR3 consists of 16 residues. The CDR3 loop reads CASSPGTSGGEGTQYF. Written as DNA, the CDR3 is TGTGCCAGCAGCCCCGGGACTAGCGGGGGGGAGGGGACCCAGTACTTC.

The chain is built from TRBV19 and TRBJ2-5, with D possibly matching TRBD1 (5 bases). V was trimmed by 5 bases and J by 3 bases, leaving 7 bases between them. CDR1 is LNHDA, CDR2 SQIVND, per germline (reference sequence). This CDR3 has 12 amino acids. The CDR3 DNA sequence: TGTGCCAGTAGTGTGACAGAAGAGACCCAGTACTTC. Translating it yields CASSVTEETQYF.

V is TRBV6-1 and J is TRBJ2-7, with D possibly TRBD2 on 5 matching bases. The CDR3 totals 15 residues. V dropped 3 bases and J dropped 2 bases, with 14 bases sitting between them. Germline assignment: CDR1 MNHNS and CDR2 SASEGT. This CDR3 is CASSEYGDSAYEQYF. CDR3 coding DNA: TGTGCCAGCAGTGAGTACGGGGATAGCGCCTACGAGCAGTACTTC.

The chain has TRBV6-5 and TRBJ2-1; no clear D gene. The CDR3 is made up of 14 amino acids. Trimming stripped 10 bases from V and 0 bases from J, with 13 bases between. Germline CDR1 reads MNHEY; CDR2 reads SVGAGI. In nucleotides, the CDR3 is TGTGCCACCGCGGAACTAAGCTCCTACAATGAGCAGTTCTTC. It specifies CATAELSSYNEQFF.

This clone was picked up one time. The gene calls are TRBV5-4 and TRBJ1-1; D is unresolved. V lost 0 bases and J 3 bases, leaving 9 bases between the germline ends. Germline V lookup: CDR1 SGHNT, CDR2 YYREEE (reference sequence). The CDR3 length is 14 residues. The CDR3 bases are TGTGCCAGCAGCTTGGACAGTCATGACACTGAAGCTTTCTTT. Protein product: CASSLDSHDTEAFF.

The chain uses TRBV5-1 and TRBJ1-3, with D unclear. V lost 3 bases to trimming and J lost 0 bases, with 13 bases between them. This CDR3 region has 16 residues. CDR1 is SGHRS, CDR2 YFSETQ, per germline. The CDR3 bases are TGCGCCAGCAGCTCGTCAGGTATCCACTCTGGAAACACCATATATTTT. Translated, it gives CASSSSGIHSGNTIYF.

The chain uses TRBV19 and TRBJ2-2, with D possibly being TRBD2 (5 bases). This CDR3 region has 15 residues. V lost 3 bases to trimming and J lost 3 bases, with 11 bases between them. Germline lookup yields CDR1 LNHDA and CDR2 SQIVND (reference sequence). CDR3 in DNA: TGTGCCAGTAGTATGAGGAGGCAGTACACCGGGGAGCTGTTTTTT. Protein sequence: CASSMRRQYTGELFF.

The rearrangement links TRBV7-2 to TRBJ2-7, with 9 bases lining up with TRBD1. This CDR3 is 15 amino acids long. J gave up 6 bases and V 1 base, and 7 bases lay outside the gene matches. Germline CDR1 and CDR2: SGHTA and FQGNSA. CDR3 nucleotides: TGTGCCAGCAGCTTAGTAACCGGGACAGGGACCGAGCAGTACTTC. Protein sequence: CASSLVTGTGTEQYF.

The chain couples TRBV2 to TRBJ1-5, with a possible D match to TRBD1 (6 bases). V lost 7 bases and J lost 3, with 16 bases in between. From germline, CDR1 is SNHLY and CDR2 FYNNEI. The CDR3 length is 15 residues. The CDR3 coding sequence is TGTGCCAGCAAGGGGGAGGGAATATACAATCAGCCCCAGCATTTT. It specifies CASKGEGIYNQPQHF.

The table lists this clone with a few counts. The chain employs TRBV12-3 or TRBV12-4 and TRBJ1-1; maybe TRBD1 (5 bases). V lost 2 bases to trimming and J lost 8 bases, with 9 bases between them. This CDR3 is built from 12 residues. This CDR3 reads CASSLNRREAFF. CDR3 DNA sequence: TGTGCCAGCAGTTTAAACAGGCGGGAAGCTTTCTTT.

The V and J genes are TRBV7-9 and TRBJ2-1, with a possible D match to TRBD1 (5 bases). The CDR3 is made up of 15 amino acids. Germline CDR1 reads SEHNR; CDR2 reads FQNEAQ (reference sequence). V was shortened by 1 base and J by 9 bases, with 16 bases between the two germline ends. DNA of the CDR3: TGTGCCAGCAGCTTAGTATCCCGGTGGGGCACTGAGCAGTTCTTC. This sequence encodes CASSLVSRWGTEQFF.

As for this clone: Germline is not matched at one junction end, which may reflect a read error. CDR3 sequence (DNA): TGCAGCGTCGAAGGGCTCGCACAAGAGACCCAGTACTTC. It yields the protein CSVEGLAQETQYF. V usage is TRBV29-1 and J usage is TRBJ2-5, with D hard to call. The V gene's germline CDR1 is SQVTM and CDR2 ANQGSEA. The CDR3 is 13 residues long.